This T cell receptor beta chain was sequenced during a study of cytomegalovirus exposure and HLA in healthy donors (dated by TCRdb to the late 2010s). The study in broad terms: An earlier analysis of approximately 600 of the donors reported 250 to 350 Gb of sequence data and 100 million to 130 million unique TCR beta sequences from about 179 million T cells. The study aimed to test whether cataloging public T cell receptors could reveal signatures of past pathogen exposure. An early release that covered about 600 HLA-typed donors contained about 300 gigabases of sequencing data and about 93 million unique TCR sequences. Among the approximately 430 genotyped donors, more than 70% belonged to the genetic ancestry cluster associated with self-reported Caucasian donors. An earlier analysis of fewer than 700 of the donors applied high-throughput TCR beta sequencing to assess whether each TCR beta V gene segment acted as functional or pseudogenic. To predict cytomegalovirus infection status, the study brought together high-throughput TCR immunosequencing, statistical association of individual TCRs with disease status, and machine learning. Using immunosequencing, the study profiled T cell repertoires from fewer than 700 subjects and related those repertoires to cytomegalovirus serostatus. On average, around 240,000 unique TCR beta nucleotide sequences were sequenced per donor among a few hundred genotyped donors of the cohort, with 15% to 20% of those sequences being non-productive. Because of strong linkage in the cohort, roughly 5 DR-DQ haplotypes were treated as single units for association and clustering. In the later analysis, no new phenotypic data were used to find candidate immune exposures; instead, reliance was placed on TCR beta sequences and their occurrence across donors. Along with the approximately 700-subject first cohort, a separate validation cohort of some 130 different subjects was used. Typing coverage differed by locus: A, B, C, DRB1 and DQB1 were typed in about 620-630 donors, DQA1 in 522, DPA1 in around 600, and DPB1 in 450 to 490. In a later genetic analysis, genome-wide SNP genotypes for about three fifths of the roughly 670 donors were used, and that subset was treated as a discovery cohort. HLA typing included class I and class II loci at four-digit resolution. Donor age, sex, ethnicity and CMV serostatus were compiled alongside the repertoire data. All discovery cohort repertoires had been generated using a single sequencing platform. In a later analysis, previously published TCR beta repertoires from 666 donors were re-analyzed and high-resolution HLA genotyping was added so that TCR occurrence patterns could be studied. What the authors observed across the whole study: Several of the top co-occurrence clusters appeared to be linked to parvovirus B19, influenza, CMV and Epstein-Barr virus, according to a later analysis. A few of the identified cytomegalovirus-associated TCR beta chains were confirmed in vitro to be specific for cytomegalovirus antigens. In this cohort, only TCR beta chains were sequenced, and detectable features were limited by the absence of alpha or paired-chain data. According to the authors, the approach could potentially be generalized to other disease states and immunological phenotypes. An association between a missense DCLRE1C variant and V-gene and J-gene trimming of TCR beta chains was found in a later genetic analysis and replicated in an independent cohort. Compared with equally common non-associated chains, HLA-associated TCR beta chains in a later analysis were more clonally expanded and had lower generation probabilities. In a later analysis, the rate of TCR association differed among HLA loci, with DRB1 alleles having the most associated TCRs and HLA-C alleles having the fewest. Some IMGT-functional V segments, including TRBV6-2 and TRBV6-3, could not be distinguished by the 87-base-pair reads and were therefore excluded. According to a later genetic analysis, donors in an Asian-associated ancestry cluster had fewer N-insertions in productive TCRs than the approximately 670-donor mean. Assigning TCR associations to individual alleles was difficult when HLA alleles, especially DR and DQ, strongly co-occurred. While some public TCRs were present in many individuals, most TCR sequences turned up only very rarely across donors. Because some donors lacked HLA typing at each locus, the association tests relied only on the typed subset. An earlier analysis of 450 to 750 of the donors showed that most TCR beta V segments appeared in productive rearrangements either about 87% or about 30% of the time, which broadly matched IMGT annotations. Correlated functional status among segregating V segments might reflect linkage disequilibrium, but an unknown experimental factor could not be ruled out. In a later analysis, some 17,000 TCR beta sequences were associated with specific HLA alleles at a false discovery rate of 0.05. The presence/absence analyses assumed that sequencing depth was roughly uniform across donors, and that assumption may not be true. For the cohort, immune exposure information was limited to CMV serostatus. Because counts were too low, seventeen rarely observed V segments, including chromosome 9 orphons, were left out of the earlier analysis of about 620 of the donors. The classifier was reported to diagnose cytomegalovirus status with high specificity and sensitivity in both the original cohort and the validation cohort. According to a later analysis, most CMV-associated TCR beta chains appeared to be HLA-restricted, and the HLA associations seemed to be driven largely by CMV exposure. A further reported finding was that TCR beta sequences accurately predicted the HLA-A and HLA-B alleles for most subjects in the first cohort. A total of around 150 TCR beta chains were listed by the study as associated with cytomegalovirus. A cluster of highly shared sequence variants was judged likely to represent a technical artifact of the sequencing pipeline.

The cohort comprised 710 or so healthy bone marrow donors. Cohort members were all nominally healthy when sampled, although unrecorded immune exposures were likely present. The donor tested CMV seropositive and was one of the 289 seropositive cohort members. A peripheral blood sample was provided by each donor, and peripheral blood mononuclear cells were used for TCR beta sequencing. The Qiagen DNeasy Blood Extraction Kit was used to extract genomic DNA from the blood cell samples. Library creation used the immunoSEQ multiplex PCR assay. The multiplex PCR relied on a mix of 60 forward primers for TCR Vbeta segments and 13 reverse primers for TCR Jbeta segments. The CDR3 region of rearranged TCR beta genes was amplified from genomic DNA with a multiplex PCR assay. On the Illumina HiSeq System, the amplified TCR beta libraries were sequenced as 87-base-pair reads. Processing in the source paper ran as follows. A later analysis counted about 82 million unique TCR beta chains across the 666 repertoires, and 10 million to 12 million of these chains were shared by at least two donors. A nearest-neighbor algorithm error-corrected the raw reads and collapsed the reads into unique sequences, merging closely related sequences to remove PCR and sequencing errors. CDR3 sequences were aligned to IMGT reference sequences to assign V, D and J gene segments. Each retained sequence needed at least a six-nucleotide match to both a V gene segment and a J gene segment. Rearrangements were called productive when the CDR3 lacked stop codons and stayed in frame with V and J; all others were non-productive. CDR3 was defined by IMGT convention, running from the second conserved V-encoded cysteine to the conserved J-encoded phenylalanine. The earlier analysis of a few hundred of the donors excluded sequences that lacked an unambiguous match to a single V gene segment. In an earlier analysis of some 590 of the donors, a V segment was called functional when productive rearrangements were above 56.7%, and segregating when the standard deviation between donors exceeded 5%. A statistical classification framework was built for diagnosing cytomegalovirus status from the catalog of TCR beta chain sequences. V and J gene assignment, in a later analysis, came from comparing TCR nucleotide sequences with IMGT/GENE-DB human TR gene sequences. Using the TCRdist pipeline, a later analysis assigned CDR3 sequences along with most-parsimonious VDJ recombination scenarios. In a later analysis, each TCR beta chain was defined by its CDR3 amino acid sequence together with its V-gene family, and reads without a unique V-gene family were excluded. To address suspected cross-contamination and a sequencing artifact, a later analysis removed approximately 590 highly shared, low-generation-probability nucleotide sequences. In a later analysis, a clonal expansion index was calculated for each public chain from normalized within-repertoire ranks of inferred template counts. In a later analysis, generation probabilities were computed with a VDJ recombination model fitted to out-of-frame rearrangements, and the resulting probabilities were checked against IGoR. In a later analysis, TCR-TCR, TCR-HLA and TCR-CMV co-occurrence was scored with hypergeometric tests, and a repertoire-size bias correction was applied to TCR pairs. In a later analysis, false discovery rates were estimated by permuting HLA or CMV assignments 20 times. A later analysis grouped co-occurring TCRs with DBSCAN, adding TCRdist sequence similarity when clustering within HLA-allele-positive subsets. Repertoires with fewer than 30,000 or more than 120,000 public chains were left out of co-occurrence clustering, as were a few repertoires with anomalous nucleotide sharing. Sourced from immuneACCESS, this table was stored by TCRdb with only in-frame sequences that have V and J called. A share of the clones is absent; for the studies checked, an unresolved V gene accounts for under half, and the remainder has no known explanation. The V and J calls and clone size are taken from that table; D and trimming were inferred from the DNA. For this sample the table gives roughly 100,000 clones, of which around two thirds were detected only once. The ten largest make up 2% to 3% of the sample.

V is shortened by 3 bases, J by 0 bases, and the region joining them spans 8 bases. The CDR3 holds 15 amino acids from the cysteine to the phenylalanine. The only DNA kept is the CDR3, 45 bases in frame from the first base. CDR1 and CDR2 are read off the germline V gene (reference sequence) as SEHNR and FQNEAQ. Regarding this clone: Its cognate antigen has yet to be identified. No qualities accompany the bases; no much larger clone lies one base away.

The sequencing sample was made of PBMCs. The source of this sequence is a man in his forties or fifties in good health and CMV-seropositive. The rearranged segments are TRBV7-9 and TRBJ2-2; the D gene cannot be resolved reliably. The DNA is as follows: TGTGCCAGCAGCTTCGGAGTTGCGAACACCGGGGAGCTGTTTTTT. This codes for CASSFGVANTGELFF.